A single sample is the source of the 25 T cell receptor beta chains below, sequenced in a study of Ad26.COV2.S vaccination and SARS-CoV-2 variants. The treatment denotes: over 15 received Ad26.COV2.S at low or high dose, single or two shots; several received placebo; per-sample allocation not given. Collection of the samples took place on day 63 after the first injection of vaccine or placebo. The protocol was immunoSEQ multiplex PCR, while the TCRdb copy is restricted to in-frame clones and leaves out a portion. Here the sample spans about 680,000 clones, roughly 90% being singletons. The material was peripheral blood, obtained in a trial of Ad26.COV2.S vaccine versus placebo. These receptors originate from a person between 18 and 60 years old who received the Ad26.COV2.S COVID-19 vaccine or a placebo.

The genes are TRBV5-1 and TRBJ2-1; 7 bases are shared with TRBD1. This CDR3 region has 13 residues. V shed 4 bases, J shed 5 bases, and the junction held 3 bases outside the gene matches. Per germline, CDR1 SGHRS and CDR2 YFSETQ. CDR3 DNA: TGCGCCAGCAGCCAGGGACAGCACAATGAGCAGTTCTTC. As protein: CASSQGQHNEQFF.

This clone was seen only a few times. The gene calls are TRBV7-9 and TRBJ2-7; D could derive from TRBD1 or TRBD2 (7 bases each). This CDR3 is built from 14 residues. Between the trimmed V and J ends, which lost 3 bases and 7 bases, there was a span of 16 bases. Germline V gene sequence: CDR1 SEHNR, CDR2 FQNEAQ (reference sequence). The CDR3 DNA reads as TGTGCCAGCAGCTTCAGCGGGGACAGCCGGGAGCAGTACTTC. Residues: CASSFSGDSREQYF.

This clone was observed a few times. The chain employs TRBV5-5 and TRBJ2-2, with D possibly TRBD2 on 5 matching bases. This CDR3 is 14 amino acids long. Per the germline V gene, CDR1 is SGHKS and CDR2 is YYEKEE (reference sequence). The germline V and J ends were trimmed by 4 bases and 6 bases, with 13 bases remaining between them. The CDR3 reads CASSVLVSSGELFF. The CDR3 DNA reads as TGTGCCAGCAGCGTACTAGTATCGTCCGGGGAGCTGTTTTTT.

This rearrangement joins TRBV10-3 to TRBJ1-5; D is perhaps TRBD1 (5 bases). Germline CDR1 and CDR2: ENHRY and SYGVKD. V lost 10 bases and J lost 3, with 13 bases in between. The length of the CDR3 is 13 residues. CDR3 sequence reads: CATLGGPNQPQHF. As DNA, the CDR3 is TGTGCCACTCTTGGGGGTCCCAATCAGCCCCAGCATTTT.

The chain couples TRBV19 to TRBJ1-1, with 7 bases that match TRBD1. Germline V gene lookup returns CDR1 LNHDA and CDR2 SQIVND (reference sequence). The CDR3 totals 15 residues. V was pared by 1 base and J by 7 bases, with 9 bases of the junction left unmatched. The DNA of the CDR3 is TGTGCCAGTAGTATAGTCCCAGGGGGGCACGATGAAGCTTTCTTT. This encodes CASSIVPGGHDEAFF.

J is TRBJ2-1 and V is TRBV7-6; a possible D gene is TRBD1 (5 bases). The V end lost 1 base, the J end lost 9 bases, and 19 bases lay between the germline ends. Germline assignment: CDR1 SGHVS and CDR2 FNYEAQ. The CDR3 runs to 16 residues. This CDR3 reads CASSLGLVGSQGEQFF. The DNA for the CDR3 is TGTGCCAGCAGCTTAGGTCTAGTGGGCTCTCAGGGTGAGCAGTTCTTC.

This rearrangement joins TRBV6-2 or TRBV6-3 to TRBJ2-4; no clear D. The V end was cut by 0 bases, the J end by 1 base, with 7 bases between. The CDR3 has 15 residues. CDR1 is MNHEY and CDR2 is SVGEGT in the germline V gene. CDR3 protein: CASSYSANAKNIQYF. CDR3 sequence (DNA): TGTGCCAGCAGTTACTCGGCTAACGCCAAAAACATTCAGTACTTC.

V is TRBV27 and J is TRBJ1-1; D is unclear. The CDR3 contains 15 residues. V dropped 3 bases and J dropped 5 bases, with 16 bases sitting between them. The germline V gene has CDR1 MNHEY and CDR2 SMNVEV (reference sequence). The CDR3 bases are TGTGCCAGCAGTTTCTCAATCGGGATTGGGACTGAAGCTTTCTTT. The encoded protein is CASSFSIGIGTEAFF.

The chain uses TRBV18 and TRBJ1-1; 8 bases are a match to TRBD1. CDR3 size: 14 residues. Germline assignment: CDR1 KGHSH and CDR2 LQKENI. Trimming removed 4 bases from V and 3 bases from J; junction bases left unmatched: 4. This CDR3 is CASSLATGDTEAFF. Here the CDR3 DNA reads TGTGCCAGCTCACTTGCGACAGGGGACACTGAAGCTTTCTTT. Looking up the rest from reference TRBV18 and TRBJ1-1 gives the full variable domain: NAGVMQNPRHLVRRRGQEARLRCSPMKGHSHVYWYRQLPEEGLKFMVYLQKENIIDESGMPKERFSAEFPKEGPSILRIQQVVRGDSAAYFCASSLATGDTEAFFGQGTRLTVV.

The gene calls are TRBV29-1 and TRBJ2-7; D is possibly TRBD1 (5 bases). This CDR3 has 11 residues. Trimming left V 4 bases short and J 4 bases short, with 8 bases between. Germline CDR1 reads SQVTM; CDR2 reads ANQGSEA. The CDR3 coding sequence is TGCAGCGTTGTCCACAGGTACGAGCAGTACTTC. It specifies CSVVHRYEQYF.

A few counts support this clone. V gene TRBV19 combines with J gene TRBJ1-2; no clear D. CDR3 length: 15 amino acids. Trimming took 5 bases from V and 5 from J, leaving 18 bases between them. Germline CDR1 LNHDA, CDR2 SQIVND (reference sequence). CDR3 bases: TGTGCCAGTAGTTCAACCGGGGATACCTTGTATGGCTACACCTTC. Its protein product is CASSSTGDTLYGYTF.

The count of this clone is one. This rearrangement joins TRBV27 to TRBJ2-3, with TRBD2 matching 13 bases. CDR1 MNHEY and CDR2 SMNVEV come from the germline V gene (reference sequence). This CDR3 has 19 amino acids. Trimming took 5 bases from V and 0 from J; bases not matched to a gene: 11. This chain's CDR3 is CASSHSGTSGTLSTDTQYF. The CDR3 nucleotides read TGTGCCAGCAGTCACTCCGGGACTAGCGGGACTTTGAGCACAGATACGCAGTATTTT.

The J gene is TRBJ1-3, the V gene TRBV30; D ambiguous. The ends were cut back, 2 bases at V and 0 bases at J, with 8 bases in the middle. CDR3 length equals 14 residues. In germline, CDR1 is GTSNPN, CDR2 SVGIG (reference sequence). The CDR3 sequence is CAWSWTSSGNTIYF. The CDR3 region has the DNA TGTGCCTGGAGTTGGACGTCCTCTGGAAACACCATATATTTT. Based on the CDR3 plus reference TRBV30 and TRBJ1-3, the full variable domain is SQTIHQWPATLVQPVGSPLSLECTVEGTSNPNLYWYRQAAGRGLQLLFYSVGIGQISSEVPQNLSASRPQDRQFILSSKKLLLSDSGFYLCAWSWTSSGNTIYFGEGSWLTVV.

The CDR3 here is CASRLYHTRDEQFF. The CDR3 DNA follows: TGCGCCAGCAGGCTGTATCACACAAGGGATGAGCAGTTCTTC. The chain has TRBV5-1 and TRBJ2-1; D is undetermined. Germline V gene lookup returns CDR1 SGHRS and CDR2 YFSETQ. The V gene lost 5 bases and the J gene lost 8 bases, with 17 bases spanning the gap. This CDR3 contains 14 residues.

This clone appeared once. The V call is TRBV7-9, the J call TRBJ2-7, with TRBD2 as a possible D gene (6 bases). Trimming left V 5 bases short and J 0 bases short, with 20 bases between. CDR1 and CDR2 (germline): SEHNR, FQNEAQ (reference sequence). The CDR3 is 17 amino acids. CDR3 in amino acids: CASSPPRGRKSSYEQYF. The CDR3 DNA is TGTGCCAGCAGCCCCCCTCGGGGGAGGAAGAGCTCCTACGAGCAGTACTTC.

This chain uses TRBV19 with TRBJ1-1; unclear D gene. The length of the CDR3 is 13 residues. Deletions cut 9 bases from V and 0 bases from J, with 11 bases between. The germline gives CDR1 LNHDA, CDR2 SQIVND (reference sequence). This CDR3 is CASSSFLNTEAFF. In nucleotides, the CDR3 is TGTGCCAGCAGCAGTTTTTTGAACACTGAAGCTTTCTTT.

This CDR3 reads CASSLRDSKNTEAFF. CDR3 nucleotides: TGTGCCAGCAGCTTAAGGGACAGTAAGAACACTGAAGCTTTCTTT. V gene TRBV7-2 combines with J gene TRBJ1-1, with 7 nucleotides matching TRBD1. V lost 2 bases to trimming and J lost 1 base; unmatched junction nucleotides: 4. The CDR3 contains 15 residues. Per the germline V gene, CDR1 is SGHTA and CDR2 is FQGNSA.

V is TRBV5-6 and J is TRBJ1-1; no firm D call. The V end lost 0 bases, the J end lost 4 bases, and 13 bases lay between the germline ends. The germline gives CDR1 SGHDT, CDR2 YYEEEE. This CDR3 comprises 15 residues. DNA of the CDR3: TGTGCCAGCAGCTTGGGGCGGAGCGCGGTCACTGAAGCTTTCTTT. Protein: CASSLGRSAVTEAFF.

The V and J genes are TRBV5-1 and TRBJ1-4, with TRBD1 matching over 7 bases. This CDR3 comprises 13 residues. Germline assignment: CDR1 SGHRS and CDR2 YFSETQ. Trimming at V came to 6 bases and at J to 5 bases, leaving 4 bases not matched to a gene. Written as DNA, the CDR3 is TGCGCCAGCACCCAGGGGGACAATGAAAAACTGTTTTTT. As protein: CASTQGDNEKLFF.

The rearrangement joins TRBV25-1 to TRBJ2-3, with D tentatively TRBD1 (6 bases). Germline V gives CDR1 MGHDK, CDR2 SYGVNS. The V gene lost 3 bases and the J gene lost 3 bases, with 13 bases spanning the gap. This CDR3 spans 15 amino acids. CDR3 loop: CASSDPGVGTDTQYF. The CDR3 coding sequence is TGTGCCAGCAGTGATCCAGGGGTGGGTACAGATACGCAGTATTTT. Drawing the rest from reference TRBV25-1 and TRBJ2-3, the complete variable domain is EADIYQTPRYLVIGTGKKITLECSQTMGHDKMYWYQQDPGMELHLIHYSYGVNSTEKGDLSSESTVSRIRTEHFPLTLESARPSHTSQYLCASSDPGVGTDTQYFGPGTRLTVL.

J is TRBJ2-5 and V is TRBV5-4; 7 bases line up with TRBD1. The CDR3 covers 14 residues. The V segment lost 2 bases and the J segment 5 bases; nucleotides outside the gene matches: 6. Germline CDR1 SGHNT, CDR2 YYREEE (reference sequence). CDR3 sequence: CASSFDRVWETQYF. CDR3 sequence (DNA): TGTGCCAGCAGCTTCGACAGGGTGTGGGAGACCCAGTACTTC.

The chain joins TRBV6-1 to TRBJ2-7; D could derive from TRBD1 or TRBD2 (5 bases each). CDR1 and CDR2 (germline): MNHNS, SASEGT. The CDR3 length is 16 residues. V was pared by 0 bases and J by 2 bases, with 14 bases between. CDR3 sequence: CASSEAPGTSAYEQYF. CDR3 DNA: TGTGCCAGCAGTGAAGCTCCCGGGACGTCTGCCTACGAGCAGTACTTC.

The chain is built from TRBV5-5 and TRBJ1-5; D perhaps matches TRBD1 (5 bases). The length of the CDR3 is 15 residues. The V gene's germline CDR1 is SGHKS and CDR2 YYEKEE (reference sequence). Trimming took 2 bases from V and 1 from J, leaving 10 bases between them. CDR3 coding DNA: TGTGCCAGCAGCTTCGCCGGGGCCAGCAATCAGCCCCAGCATTTT. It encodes CASSFAGASNQPQHF.

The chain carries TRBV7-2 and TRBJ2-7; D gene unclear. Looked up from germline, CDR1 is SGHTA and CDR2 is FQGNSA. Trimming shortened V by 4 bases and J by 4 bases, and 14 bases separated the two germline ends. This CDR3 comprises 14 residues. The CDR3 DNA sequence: TGTGCCAGCAGCTCGGATAGAGCTTTGTACGAGCAGTACTTC. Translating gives CASSSDRALYEQYF.

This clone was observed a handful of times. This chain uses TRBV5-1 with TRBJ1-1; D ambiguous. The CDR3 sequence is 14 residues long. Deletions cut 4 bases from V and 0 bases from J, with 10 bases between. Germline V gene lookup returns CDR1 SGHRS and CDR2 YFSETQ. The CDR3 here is CASSAPEVNTEAFF. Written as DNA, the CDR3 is TGCGCCAGCAGCGCCCCGGAGGTGAACACTGAAGCTTTCTTT.